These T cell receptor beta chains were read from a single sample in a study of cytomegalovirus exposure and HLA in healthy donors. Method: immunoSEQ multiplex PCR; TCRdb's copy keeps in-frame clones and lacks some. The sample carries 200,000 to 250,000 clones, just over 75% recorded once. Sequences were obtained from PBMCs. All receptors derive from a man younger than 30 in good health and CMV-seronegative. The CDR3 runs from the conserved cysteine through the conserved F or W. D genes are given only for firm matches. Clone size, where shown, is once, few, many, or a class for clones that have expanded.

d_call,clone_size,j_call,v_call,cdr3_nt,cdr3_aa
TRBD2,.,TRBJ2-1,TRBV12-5,TGTGCTAGTGGTTTGGGGTTCGGACTAGCGGGCTCCAATGAGCAGTTCTTC,CASGLGFGLAGSNEQFF
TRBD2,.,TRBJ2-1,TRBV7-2,TGTGCCAGCAGTAGACTAGCGGGAGGGGGTGAGCAGTTCTTC,CASSRLAGGGEQFF
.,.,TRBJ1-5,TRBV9,TGTGCCAGCAGCGGGGGAGGGTTCGGCAATCAGCCCCAGCATTTT,CASSGGGFGNQPQHF
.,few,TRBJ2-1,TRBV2,TGTGCCAGCATTGGGCCAGGCTCCTACAATGAGCAGTTCTTC,CASIGPGSYNEQFF
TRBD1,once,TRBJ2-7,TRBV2,TGTGCCAGCAGCCGTATTGGGACAGGGGATTACGAGCAGTACTTC,CASSRIGTGDYEQYF
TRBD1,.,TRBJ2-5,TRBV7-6,TGTGCCAGCAGCTCCCGGACAGGGGTGGGAGAGACCCAGTACTTC,CASSSRTGVGETQYF
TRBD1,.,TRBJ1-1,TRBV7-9,TGTGCCAGCCAGCGAGGGGGCTATAGTAACACTGAAGCTTTCTTT,CASQRGGYSNTEAFF
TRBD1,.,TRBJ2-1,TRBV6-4,TGTGCCAGCAGTGACTCGGGTACAGGGGATGGGAATGAGCAGTTCTTC,CASSDSGTGDGNEQFF
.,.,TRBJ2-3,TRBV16,TGTGCCAGCAGCCCGAGCACAGATACGCAGTATTTT,CASSPSTDTQYF
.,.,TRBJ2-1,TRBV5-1,TGCGCCAGCAGCGAAGCTAGCTCCTACAATGAGCAGTTCTTC,CASSEASSYNEQFF
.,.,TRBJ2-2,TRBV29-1,TGCAGCGTTGGGGAGGTCACCGGGGAGCTGTTTTTT,CSVGEVTGELFF
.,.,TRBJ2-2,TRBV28,TGTGCCAGCAGTTTAGGCTACGGGAGAGGCACCGGGGAGCTGTTTTTT,CASSLGYGRGTGELFF
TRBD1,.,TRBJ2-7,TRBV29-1,TGCAGCGTGGGACAGGGGTGGGGAGAGCAGTACTTC,CSVGQGWGEQYF
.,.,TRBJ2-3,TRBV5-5,TGTGCCAGCAGCCCAGGGTTATGGTTGTCAGATACGCAGTATTTT,CASSPGLWLSDTQYF
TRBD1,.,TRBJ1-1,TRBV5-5,TGTGCCAGCAGCTTGCGGACAGGGGGCCAAACTGAAGCTTTCTTT,CASSLRTGGQTEAFF
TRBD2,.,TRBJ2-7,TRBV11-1,TGTGCCAGCAGCCCAGGACTAGTCAACGAGCAGTACTTC,CASSPGLVNEQYF
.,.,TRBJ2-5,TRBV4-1,TGCGCCAGCAGCCAAGGCGGCAAAGAGACCCAGTACTTC,CASSQGGKETQYF
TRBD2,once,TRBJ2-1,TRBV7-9,TGTGCCAGCAGCTCGGTAGCGGGAGGAATATACAATGAGCAGTTCTTC,CASSSVAGGIYNEQFF
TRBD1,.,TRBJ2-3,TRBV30,TGTGCCTGGAGTGTACAGGGGGAAAAAGATACGCAGTATTTT,CAWSVQGEKDTQYF
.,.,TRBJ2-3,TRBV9,TGTGCCAGCAGCGGCCAGGGATTTGGCACAGATACGCAGTATTTT,CASSGQGFGTDTQYF
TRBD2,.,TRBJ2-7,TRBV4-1,TGCGCCAGCACCCCGGGACTAGCGGGATACGAGCAGTACTTC,CASTPGLAGYEQYF
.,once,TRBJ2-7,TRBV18,TGTGCCAGCTCCCTCGACAGGAAATCCTACGAGCAGTACTTC,CASSLDRKSYEQYF
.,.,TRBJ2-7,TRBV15,TGTGCCACCAGCAGAGACGGAGTATCCTACGAGCAGTACTTC,CATSRDGVSYEQYF
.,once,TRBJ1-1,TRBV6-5,TGTGCCAGCAGTCCGGACACATACACTGAAGCTTTCTTT,CASSPDTYTEAFF
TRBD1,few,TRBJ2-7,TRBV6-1,TGTGCCAGCACCCGGACAGGGGGCCCCCCCTACGAGCAGTACTTC,CASTRTGGPPYEQYF
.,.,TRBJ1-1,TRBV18,TGTGCCAGCTCACCCGCCGGGAACACTGAAGCTTTCTTT,CASSPAGNTEAFF
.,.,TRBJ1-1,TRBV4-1,TGCGCCAGCAGCCCCATAGGAGGCCGTAGCAATTGGCAAGCTTTCTTT,CASSPIGGRSNWQAFF
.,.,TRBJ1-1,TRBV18,TGTGCCAGCTCACAAAACCGGGAGGTTAGTTGGAACACTGAAGCTTTCTTT,CASSQNREVSWNTEAFF